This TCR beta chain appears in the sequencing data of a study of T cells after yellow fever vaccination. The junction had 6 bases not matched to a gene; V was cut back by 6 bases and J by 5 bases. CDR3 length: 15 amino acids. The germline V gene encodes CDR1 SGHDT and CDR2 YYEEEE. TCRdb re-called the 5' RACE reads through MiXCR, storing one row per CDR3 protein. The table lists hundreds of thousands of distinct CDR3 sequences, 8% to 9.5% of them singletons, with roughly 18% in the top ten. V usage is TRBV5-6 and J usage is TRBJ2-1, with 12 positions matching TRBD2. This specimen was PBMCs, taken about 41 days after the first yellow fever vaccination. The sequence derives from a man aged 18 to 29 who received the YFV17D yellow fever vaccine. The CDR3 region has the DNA TGTGCCAGCACCATTCGGACTAGCGGGGACAATGAGCAGTTCTTC. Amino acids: CASTIRTSGDNEQFF.